This T cell receptor (beta chain) was sequenced during a study of response to subunit inactivated influenza vaccine. There are 12 residues in the CDR3. Trimming left V 3 bases short and J 3 bases short, with 4 bases between. CDR1 and CDR2 (germline): SGHRS, YFSETQ. This clonotype has more than one count but fewer than ten. TCRdb independently ran MiXCR on the RT-PCR reads; one entry per CDR3 protein. The sample lists 200,000 to 250,000 distinct CDR3 sequences, more than 9% occurring once. V gene TRBV5-1 combines with J gene TRBJ2-1; no firm D call. The receptor was isolated from a man aged 50-60 years who received an inactivated influenza vaccine. The input for sequencing was non-naive T cells sorted from PBMCs, taken 14 days before vaccination. The CDR3 sequence: CASSWDYNEQFF. The CDR3, as DNA: TGCGCCAGCAGCTGGGACTACAATGAGCAGTTCTTC.